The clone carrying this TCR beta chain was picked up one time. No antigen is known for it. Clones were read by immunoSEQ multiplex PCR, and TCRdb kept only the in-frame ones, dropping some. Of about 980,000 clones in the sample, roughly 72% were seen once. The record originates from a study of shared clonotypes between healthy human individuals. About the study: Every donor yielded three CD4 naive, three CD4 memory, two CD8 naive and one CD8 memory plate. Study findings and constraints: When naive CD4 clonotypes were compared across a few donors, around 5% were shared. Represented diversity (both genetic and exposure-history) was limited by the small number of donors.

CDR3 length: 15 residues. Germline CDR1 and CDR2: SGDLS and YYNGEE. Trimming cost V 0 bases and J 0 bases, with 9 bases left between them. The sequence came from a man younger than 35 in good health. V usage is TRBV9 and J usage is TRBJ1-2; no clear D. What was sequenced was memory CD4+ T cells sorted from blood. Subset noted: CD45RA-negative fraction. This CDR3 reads CASSVGEGPNYGYTF. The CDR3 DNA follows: TGTGCCAGCAGCGTAGGCGAAGGGCCTAACTATGGCTACACCTTC.